Below are 17 T cell receptor beta chains sequenced from a single sample in a study of cytomegalovirus exposure and HLA in healthy donors. With 60 Vbeta and 13 Jbeta primers, the PCR was carried out. Profiled with immunoSEQ multiplex PCR; TCRdb holds only in-frame clones, not every one. This sample has about 73,000 clones, with around 67% found just once. The specimen was PBMCs. These receptors were taken from a woman aged 45-59 years in good health and CMV-seropositive.

This rearrangement joins TRBV19 to TRBJ1-5; D not certain. The ends were cut back, 2 bases at V and 1 base at J, with 9 bases in the middle. The CDR3 sequence is 15 residues long. CDR1 and CDR2 from the germline V gene are LNHDA and SQIVND (reference sequence). The CDR3 loop is CASSIRPGSNQPQHF. The CDR3 DNA is TGTGCCAGTAGTATACGTCCGGGGAGCAATCAGCCCCAGCATTTT.

CDR3 in amino acids: CASSPHGDTEAFF. The CDR3 coding sequence is TGTGCCAGCAGCCCTCACGGAGACACTGAAGCTTTCTTT. The genes are TRBV6-1 and TRBJ1-1, with no clear D. The CDR3 is 13 residues long. Trimming stripped 6 bases from V and 3 bases from J, with 11 bases between. Germline V gene sequence: CDR1 MNHNS, CDR2 SASEGT.

The chain couples TRBV19 to TRBJ1-5; 9 bases match TRBD1. The germline CDR1 and CDR2 sequences are LNHDA and SQIVND (reference sequence). With V trimmed by 8 bases and J by 7 bases, 9 bases remained unmatched. The CDR3 is 14 residues long. CDR3 nucleotides: TGTGCCAGTTTGGGACAGGGCCTAGGACAGCCCCAGCATTTT. The encoded protein is CASLGQGLGQPQHF.

J is TRBJ1-2 and V is TRBV27; 11 bases are a match to TRBD1. Germline CDR1 and CDR2: MNHEY and SMNVEV (reference sequence). The CDR3 covers 18 residues. V dropped 6 bases and J dropped 1; count of bases not matched to a gene: 13. CDR3 DNA sequence: TGTGCCAGCAGGAGACCAGGACAGGGGGCTTTCCATAACTATGGCTACACCTTC. Amino acids: CASRRPGQGAFHNYGYTF.

Worth noting for this clone: A read error may produce the germline difference seen at one junction end. This sequence joins TRBV7-9 and TRBJ1-1; D unclear. The CDR3 is 12 residues long. CDR1 and CDR2 from the germline V gene are SEHNR and FQNEAQ (reference sequence). CDR3 loop: CSSSFDSPRAFF. CDR3 in DNA: TGTTCCAGCAGCTTTGATAGCCCACGGGCTTTCTTT.

V and J are TRBV19 and TRBJ1-5, with D hard to call. Germline loops: CDR1 LNHDA, CDR2 SQIVND (reference sequence). Trimming took off 9 bases at V and 2 bases at J, with 11 bases between the two ends. The CDR3 is 13 amino acids. The chain's CDR3 is CASTTWGNQPQHF. In nucleotides, the CDR3 is TGTGCCAGCACTACGTGGGGCAATCAGCCCCAGCATTTT.

This chain links TRBV27 with TRBJ1-6, with D maybe TRBD1 (5 bases). The CDR3 covers 12 residues. Germline V lookup: CDR1 MNHEY, CDR2 SMNVEV (reference sequence). Trimming shortened V by 2 bases and J by 13 bases, and 9 bases separated the two germline ends. The CDR3: CASSLGGTPLHF. The DNA for the CDR3 is TGTGCCAGCAGTTTAGGAGGGACCCCCCTCCACTTT.

There are a few counts of this clone. This rearrangement joins TRBV2 to TRBJ1-5; D not resolved. The CDR3 contains 13 residues. The germline V gene encodes CDR1 SNHLY and CDR2 FYNNEI. V dropped 6 bases and J dropped 0 bases, with 6 bases sitting between them. This chain's CDR3 is CASRSVSNQPQHF. For the CDR3, the DNA is TGTGCCAGCAGGTCAGTTAGCAATCAGCCCCAGCATTTT.

The genes are TRBV4-1 and TRBJ2-7, with 9 bases that match TRBD1. The CDR3 sequence is 13 residues long. V was pared by 4 bases and J by 2 bases, with 0 bases of the junction left unmatched. CDR1 MGHRA and CDR2 YSYEKL come from the germline V gene. The DNA for the CDR3 is TGCGCCAGCAGCCGGGACAGGGCCTACGAGCAGTACTTC. Translating it yields CASSRDRAYEQYF.

This clone was seen a few times. The chain couples TRBV6-6 to TRBJ1-2; 10 bases agree with TRBD1. This CDR3 region has 14 residues. J was trimmed by 7 bases and V by 7 bases; bases with no gene match: 9. Germline CDR1 is MNHNY and CDR2 is SVGAGI (reference sequence). The CDR3, as DNA: TGTGCCAGCACCCAAGTGGGGACAGGGGTTGGCTACACCTTC. Its protein is CASTQVGTGVGYTF.

This clone was counted only a few times. The rearrangement uses TRBV19 and TRBJ2-7; the D gene is possibly TRBD2 (6 bases). CDR3 length equals 13 residues. Per germline, CDR1 LNHDA and CDR2 SQIVND (reference sequence). V shed 6 bases and J shed 1 base, with 10 bases lying between them. The CDR3 coding sequence is TGTGCCAGTAGGCGGGACTCTTCCTACGAGCAGTACGTC. It codes for CASRRDSSYEQYV.

This rearrangement joins TRBV19 to TRBJ1-2; D is perhaps TRBD1 (6 bases). CDR3 size: 17 residues. Trimming shortened V by 4 bases and J by 1 base, and 19 bases separated the two germline ends. The germline CDR1 and CDR2 sequences are LNHDA and SQIVND (reference sequence). CDR3 residues: CASSTSDGQHYNYGYTF. The CDR3 DNA is TGTGCCAGTAGTACCTCCGATGGACAGCATTATAACTATGGCTACACCTTC.

The chain has TRBV10-3 and TRBJ1-5; D gene uncertain. The length of the CDR3 is 13 residues. Germline CDR1 is ENHRY and CDR2 is SYGVKD. The ends were cut back, 2 bases at V and 5 bases at J, with 7 bases in the middle. The CDR3 region has the DNA TGTGCCATCAGTGAGAGGGAGGATCAGCCCCAGCATTTT. It is translated as CAISEREDQPQHF.

The chain recombines TRBV4-2 with TRBJ1-2, with 7 bases matching TRBD1. V gave up 0 bases and J gave up 2 bases; unmatched junction bases: 12. The CDR3 has 18 residues. Per germline, CDR1 LGHNA and CDR2 YNFKEQ. The CDR3 DNA reads TGTGCCAGCAGCCAAGATCGATCCGGGACAGCTCTCAACTATGGCTACACCTTC. It is translated as CASSQDRSGTALNYGYTF.

The chain combines TRBV7-6 with TRBJ2-5, with D unresolved. TRBJ2-7 explains the end of the DNA better; the J call may be wrong. The CDR3 runs 13 residues. Germline CDR1 SGHVS, CDR2 FNYEAQ. The CDR3 reads CASSSSYSYEQYF. For the CDR3, the DNA is TGTGCCAGCAGCTCCTCCTACTCCTACGAGCAGTACTTC.

V gene TRBV7-9 combines with J gene TRBJ2-1; 9 nucleotides agree with TRBD1. Per the germline V gene, CDR1 is SEHNR and CDR2 is FQNEAQ (reference sequence). CDR3 size: 15 residues. The V segment lost 3 bases and the J segment 6 bases; nucleotides outside the gene matches: 6. The CDR3 nucleotides are TGTGCCAGCAGCTTTGGTGGGACAGGGAGCAATGAGCAGTTCTTC. Amino acid sequence: CASSFGGTGSNEQFF.

This clone appeared a few times. The chain has TRBV18 and TRBJ1-1, with 7 positions matching TRBD1. The germline CDR1 and CDR2 sequences are KGHSH and LQKENI. V shed 3 bases and J 1 base; nucleotides not matched to a gene: 5. This CDR3 has 15 amino acids. The chain's CDR3 is CASSPGQGENTEAFF. The DNA for the CDR3 is TGTGCCAGCTCACCTGGCCAGGGGGAGAACACTGAAGCTTTCTTT.